This is a list of T cell receptor beta chains from one sample in a study of cytomegalovirus exposure and HLA in healthy donors. Method: immunoSEQ multiplex PCR; TCRdb's copy keeps in-frame clones and lacks some. The sample gives about 87,000 clones, less than 8% of which show up once; roughly 2.1% is in the top ten. Sequencing was carried out using PBMCs. These receptors came from a man between 45 and 60 years old in good health and CMV-seronegative. Each CDR3 is given with its conserved first and last residue. The order of the fields is D gene, J gene, V gene, clone size, CDR3 protein, CDR3 DNA. D genes are given only for firm matches. Not every row has a clone size; where given, it reads once, few, many or a size class.

D gene: .; J gene: TRBJ1-1; V gene: TRBV28; clone size: many; CDR3 protein: CASSSPTSASPVGDEAFF; CDR3 DNA: TGTGCCAGCAGTTCGCCCACCTCGGCCTCTCCCGTCGGAGACGAAGCTTTCTTT
D gene: TRBD1; J gene: TRBJ1-1; V gene: TRBV28; clone size: few; CDR3 protein: CASSSPTLGQGFGAFF; CDR3 DNA: TGTGCCAGCAGTTCCCCCACCTTGGGACAGGGATTCGGAGCTTTCTTT
D gene: .; J gene: TRBJ2-1; V gene: TRBV6-5; clone size: few; CDR3 protein: CASSQLLGGEQFF; CDR3 DNA: TGTGCCAGCAGTCAGTTGCTAGGGGGTGAGCAGTTCTTC
D gene: TRBD1; J gene: TRBJ2-2; V gene: TRBV6-1; clone size: few; CDR3 protein: CASSDRQGATGELFF; CDR3 DNA: TGTGCCAGCAGTGACAGACAGGGGGCCACCGGGGAGCTGTTTTTT
D gene: .; J gene: TRBJ2-5; V gene: TRBV30; clone size: .; CDR3 protein: CACDTWRIIVDETQYF; CDR3 DNA: TGTGCCTGTGACACATGGAGGATAATAGTCGACGAGACCCAGTACTTC
D gene: TRBD1; J gene: TRBJ1-1; V gene: TRBV2; clone size: .; CDR3 protein: CASTPGTGTSKAEAFF; CDR3 DNA: TGTGCCAGCACCCCCGGGACAGGGACTTCGAAGGCTGAAGCTTTCTTT
D gene: .; J gene: TRBJ2-7; V gene: TRBV6-5; clone size: .; CDR3 protein: CASSSNRGQYF; CDR3 DNA: TGTGCCAGCAGTTCCAATCGAGGGCAGTACTTC
D gene: TRBD2; J gene: TRBJ2-7; V gene: TRBV28; clone size: .; CDR3 protein: CASGGASGREFGEQYF; CDR3 DNA: TGTGCCAGCGGGGGGGCTAGCGGGAGGGAGTTCGGCGAGCAGTACTTC
D gene: .; J gene: TRBJ1-3; V gene: TRBV5-1; clone size: .; CDR3 protein: CASSFTGNSGNTIYF; CDR3 DNA: TGCGCCAGCAGCTTCACAGGGAACTCTGGAAACACCATATATTTT
D gene: .; J gene: TRBJ2-7; V gene: TRBV7-3; clone size: few; CDR3 protein: CASSLDLGLILRSASYEQYF; CDR3 DNA: TGTGCCAGCAGCTTAGATCTGGGACTCATACTTCGGAGCGCTTCATACGAGCAGTACTTC
D gene: TRBD2; J gene: TRBJ2-7; V gene: TRBV9; clone size: .; CDR3 protein: CASSVGGTNYEQYF; CDR3 DNA: TGTGCCAGCAGCGTCGGGGGGACTAATTACGAGCAGTACTTC
D gene: .; J gene: TRBJ2-7; V gene: TRBV2; clone size: .; CDR3 protein: CASILTYEQYF; CDR3 DNA: TGTGCCAGCATACTTACCTACGAGCAGTACTTC
D gene: .; J gene: TRBJ2-7; V gene: TRBV7-5; clone size: .; CDR3 protein: CARSFVSREVYF; CDR3 DNA: TGTGCCAGAAGCTTCGTATCTAGGGAGGTGTACTTC
D gene: .; J gene: TRBJ2-1; V gene: TRBV7-2; clone size: .; CDR3 protein: CASSLEYRRTSSYNEQFF; CDR3 DNA: TGTGCCAGCAGCTTAGAGTATAGGAGGACCAGCTCCTACAATGAGCAGTTCTTC
D gene: .; J gene: TRBJ1-2; V gene: TRBV28; clone size: few; CDR3 protein: CASSLTYRVGYGYTF; CDR3 DNA: TGTGCCAGCAGTTTGACCTACAGGGTAGGCTATGGCTACACCTTC
D gene: .; J gene: TRBJ2-7; V gene: TRBV6-5; clone size: few; CDR3 protein: CASSFNRERGEQYF; CDR3 DNA: TGTGCCAGCAGTTTCAACAGGGAAAGGGGCGAGCAGTACTTC
D gene: .; J gene: TRBJ2-7; V gene: TRBV28; clone size: .; CDR3 protein: CASSLRPGHNSYEQYF; CDR3 DNA: TGTGCCAGCAGTTTAAGACCGGGACATAACTCCTACGAGCAGTACTTC
D gene: .; J gene: TRBJ1-1; V gene: TRBV28; clone size: .; CDR3 protein: CASPPRRDTMNTEAFF; CDR3 DNA: TGTGCCAGCCCGCCCCGTAGAGACACCATGAACACTGAAGCTTTCTTT
D gene: TRBD2; J gene: TRBJ2-5; V gene: TRBV28; clone size: few; CDR3 protein: CASRTRDSKSTGGRETQYF; CDR3 DNA: TGTGCCAGCAGAACCCGGGACTCTAAATCAACGGGAGGGAGGGAGACCCAGTACTTC
D gene: .; J gene: TRBJ1-1; V gene: TRBV7-8; clone size: few; CDR3 protein: CASSVGRDTEAFF; CDR3 DNA: TGTGCCAGCAGTGTCGGGCGGGACACTGAAGCTTTCTTT
D gene: .; J gene: TRBJ1-2; V gene: TRBV5-4; clone size: few; CDR3 protein: CASSPDSNYGYTF; CDR3 DNA: TGTGCCAGCAGCCCCGACAGTAACTATGGCTACACCTTC
D gene: .; J gene: TRBJ1-2; V gene: TRBV19; clone size: .; CDR3 protein: CASSIGGGMGVGYTF; CDR3 DNA: TGTGCCAGTAGTATTGGCGGGGGGATGGGAGTCGGCTACACCTTC
D gene: TRBD1; J gene: TRBJ1-2; V gene: TRBV5-4; clone size: few; CDR3 protein: CASSSKDRGGYTF; CDR3 DNA: TGTGCCAGCAGCTCCAAGGACAGGGGTGGCTACACCTTC
D gene: TRBD1; J gene: TRBJ2-7; V gene: TRBV6-5; clone size: .; CDR3 protein: CASSSGTGSEQYF; CDR3 DNA: TGTGCCAGCAGTTCCGGGACAGGATCCGAGCAGTACTTC
D gene: .; J gene: TRBJ2-7; V gene: TRBV6-1; clone size: few; CDR3 protein: CASSDPYGEQYF; CDR3 DNA: TGTGCCAGCAGTGACCCCTACGGCGAGCAGTACTTC
D gene: .; J gene: TRBJ2-7; V gene: TRBV14; clone size: .; CDR3 protein: CASSSTAGSYEQYF; CDR3 DNA: TGTGCCAGCAGCTCCACTGCGGGTTCCTACGAGCAGTACTTC
D gene: TRBD2; J gene: TRBJ2-2; V gene: TRBV14; clone size: few; CDR3 protein: CASSLLGLGSGPWNTGELFF; CDR3 DNA: TGTGCCAGCAGCCTTCTTGGTCTGGGTAGCGGGCCATGGAACACCGGGGAGCTGTTTTTT
D gene: .; J gene: TRBJ1-5; V gene: TRBV21-1; clone size: .; CDR3 protein: CASSGEEVLVGPQHF; CDR3 DNA: TGTGCCAGCAGCGGCGAAGAGGTATTGGTGGGGCCCCAGCATTTT
D gene: .; J gene: TRBJ1-5; V gene: TRBV27; clone size: .; CDR3 protein: CASSSGIQPQHF; CDR3 DNA: TGTGCCAGCAGTTCCGGGATTCAGCCCCAGCATTTT
D gene: TRBD2; J gene: TRBJ2-3; V gene: TRBV7-3; clone size: .; CDR3 protein: CASSSGLAGITDTQYF; CDR3 DNA: TGTGCCAGCAGCTCCGGACTAGCGGGGATCACAGATACGCAGTATTTT
D gene: .; J gene: TRBJ2-5; V gene: TRBV9; clone size: .; CDR3 protein: CASSTSYYQETQYF; CDR3 DNA: TGTGCCAGCAGCACCTCATACTACCAAGAGACCCAGTACTTC
D gene: TRBD1; J gene: TRBJ1-1; V gene: TRBV14; clone size: few; CDR3 protein: CASSKTGGTEAFF; CDR3 DNA: TGTGCCAGCAGCAAGACAGGGGGCACTGAAGCTTTCTTT
D gene: .; J gene: TRBJ1-2; V gene: TRBV10-3; clone size: few; CDR3 protein: CAISESERRGSYGYTF; CDR3 DNA: TGTGCCATCAGTGAGTCCGAGCGCAGGGGATCCTATGGCTACACCTTC
D gene: .; J gene: TRBJ2-1; V gene: TRBV7-2; clone size: .; CDR3 protein: CASSLSTGVKLNEQFF; CDR3 DNA: TGTGCCAGCAGCTTAAGCACGGGAGTTAAATTGAATGAGCAGTTCTTC
D gene: TRBD2; J gene: TRBJ2-1; V gene: TRBV28; clone size: few; CDR3 protein: CASTSAGLAKSYNEQFF; CDR3 DNA: TGTGCCAGCACTAGCGCTGGACTAGCGAAGTCCTACAATGAGCAGTTCTTC
D gene: TRBD2; J gene: TRBJ2-1; V gene: TRBV11-2; clone size: .; CDR3 protein: CASSDSGILGNEQFF; CDR3 DNA: TGTGCCAGCAGCGATAGCGGGATCCTTGGGAATGAGCAGTTCTTC
D gene: .; J gene: TRBJ1-6; V gene: TRBV5-4; clone size: .; CDR3 protein: CASSPGVEAGNSPLHF; CDR3 DNA: TGTGCCAGCAGCCCGGGGGTGGAGGCGGGTAATTCACCCCTCCACTTT
D gene: TRBD1; J gene: TRBJ1-2; V gene: TRBV14; clone size: .; CDR3 protein: CASSRAGTGVGGYTF; CDR3 DNA: TGTGCCAGCAGCCGCGCCGGGACAGGGGTGGGTGGCTACACCTTC
D gene: TRBD1; J gene: TRBJ1-2; V gene: TRBV5-8; clone size: few; CDR3 protein: CASSLGQPYYGYTF; CDR3 DNA: TGTGCCAGCAGCCTGGGACAGCCATACTATGGCTACACCTTC
D gene: TRBD1; J gene: TRBJ1-4; V gene: TRBV6-5; clone size: few; CDR3 protein: CASSRQGTSNEKLFF; CDR3 DNA: TGTGCCAGCAGCCGACAGGGGACCTCGAATGAAAAACTGTTTTTT
D gene: .; J gene: TRBJ2-7; V gene: TRBV10-3; clone size: few; CDR3 protein: CAISGTDYEQYF; CDR3 DNA: TGTGCCATCAGCGGGACTGATTACGAGCAGTACTTC
D gene: TRBD1; J gene: TRBJ1-3; V gene: TRBV27; clone size: few; CDR3 protein: CASSLDRGLRNTIYF; CDR3 DNA: TGTGCCAGCAGTCTCGACAGGGGCCTTCGAAACACCATATATTTT
D gene: .; J gene: TRBJ2-7; V gene: TRBV7-8; clone size: .; CDR3 protein: CASSSRTWLGSYEQYF; CDR3 DNA: TGTGCCAGCAGCTCAAGGACTTGGTTGGGGTCCTACGAGCAGTACTTC
D gene: .; J gene: TRBJ2-1; V gene: TRBV28; clone size: few; CDR3 protein: CASSTRGDEQFF; CDR3 DNA: TGTGCCAGCAGTACCAGGGGGGATGAGCAGTTCTTC
D gene: .; J gene: TRBJ1-2; V gene: TRBV7-8; clone size: .; CDR3 protein: CASSPTENPNYGYTF; CDR3 DNA: TGTGCCAGCAGCCCCACGGAGAACCCTAACTATGGCTACACCTTC